Below, 6 T cell receptor beta chains from the same sample are listed, as sequenced in a study of low-dose radiotherapy and immunotherapy resistance in tumors. Documented time point: after trial treatment. Treatment specified: LDRT plus nivolumab, ipilimumab, low-dose cyclophosphamide and aspirin (RACIN trial). First-strand cDNA used TRAV- and TRBV-specific primers, covering alpha and beta chains. For amplifying TCRs, the PCR ran for about 19 cycles with Phusion, which was used together with a constant-region primer and the adapter on the V primers. TCRdb recomputed calls from the reads with MiXCR, one row per CDR3 protein. The table has 40,000 or so distinct CDR3 sequences, about 20% seen once. The material sequenced was PBMCs, taken after low-dose radiotherapy plus immunotherapy. The receptors shown here come from a female donor with ovarian cancer.

This clonotype was observed at least ten times. The chain couples TRBV2 to TRBJ2-1, with 9 bases fitting TRBD1. This CDR3 spans 13 amino acids. Germline values: CDR1 SNHLY, CDR2 FYNNEI. The V segment lost 6 bases and the J segment 7 bases; nucleotides outside the gene matches: 4. The CDR3 loop reads CASSAGTGNEQFF. CDR3 DNA: TGTGCCAGCAGCGCCGGGACAGGGAATGAGCAGTTCTTC.

This clonotype has at least ten counts. V gene TRBV6-1 combines with J gene TRBJ1-2; TRBD1 matches 9 bases. Trimming cost V 0 bases and J 4 bases; bases outside gene matches: 6. Germline-derived CDR1 and CDR2 are MNHNS and SASEGT. This CDR3 has 16 residues. The chain's CDR3 is CASSEALGQGIYGYTF. The CDR3 DNA sequence: TGTGCCAGCAGTGAAGCCCTCGGACAGGGGATCTATGGCTACACCTTC.

Sample share makes this clonotype medium-sized (0.01 to 0.1%). The gene calls are TRBV6-2 or TRBV6-3 and TRBJ2-4, with TRBD2 matching over 9 bases. The CDR3 loop spans 15 amino acids. The ends lost 6 bases at V and 8 bases at J; junction bases unmatched: 11. Germline V gene sequence: CDR1 MNHEY, CDR2 SVGEGT. The CDR3 bases are TGTGCCAGCAGCCGGGTGCGGGGGGGGCCTGACATTCAGTACTTC. Translating gives CASSRVRGGPDIQYF.

This sequence joins TRBV30 and TRBJ1-1; 7 bases are a match to TRBD1. The CDR3 is 15 amino acids. Germline assignment: CDR1 GTSNPN and CDR2 SVGIG (reference sequence). The ends lost 3 bases at V and 0 bases at J; junction bases unmatched: 7. The CDR3 sequence is CAWSASGGMNTEAFF. CDR3 bases: TGTGCCTGGAGCGCCTCAGGGGGAATGAACACTGAAGCTTTCTTT.

The chain has TRBV5-3 and TRBJ2-1; the match to TRBD1 covers 9 bases. Being an ORF, TRBV5-3 has a function that is uncertain. This CDR3 is built from 15 residues. J lost 5 bases, V lost 8 bases, and 11 bases had no gene match. The CDR3 spells CASRAGTGTHNEQFF. In DNA form, the CDR3 reads TGTGCCAGCAGGGCCGGGACAGGGACCCACAATGAGCAGTTCTTC.

A note on this clonotype: A far more abundant clone sits one base away, making this likely a read error. The chain carries TRBV29-1 and TRBJ2-7; possible D gene TRBD2, 6 bases. Trimming took 7 bases from V and 7 from J, leaving 29 bases between them. The CDR3 is 16 residues long. Germline V gene sequence: CDR1 SQVTM, CDR2 ANQGSEA. The CDR3 DNA reads as TGCAGCGCTCTGGCGGTAGCGGCCTTACCCTACAATGAGCAGTACTTC. Translation gives CSALAVAALPYNEQYF.